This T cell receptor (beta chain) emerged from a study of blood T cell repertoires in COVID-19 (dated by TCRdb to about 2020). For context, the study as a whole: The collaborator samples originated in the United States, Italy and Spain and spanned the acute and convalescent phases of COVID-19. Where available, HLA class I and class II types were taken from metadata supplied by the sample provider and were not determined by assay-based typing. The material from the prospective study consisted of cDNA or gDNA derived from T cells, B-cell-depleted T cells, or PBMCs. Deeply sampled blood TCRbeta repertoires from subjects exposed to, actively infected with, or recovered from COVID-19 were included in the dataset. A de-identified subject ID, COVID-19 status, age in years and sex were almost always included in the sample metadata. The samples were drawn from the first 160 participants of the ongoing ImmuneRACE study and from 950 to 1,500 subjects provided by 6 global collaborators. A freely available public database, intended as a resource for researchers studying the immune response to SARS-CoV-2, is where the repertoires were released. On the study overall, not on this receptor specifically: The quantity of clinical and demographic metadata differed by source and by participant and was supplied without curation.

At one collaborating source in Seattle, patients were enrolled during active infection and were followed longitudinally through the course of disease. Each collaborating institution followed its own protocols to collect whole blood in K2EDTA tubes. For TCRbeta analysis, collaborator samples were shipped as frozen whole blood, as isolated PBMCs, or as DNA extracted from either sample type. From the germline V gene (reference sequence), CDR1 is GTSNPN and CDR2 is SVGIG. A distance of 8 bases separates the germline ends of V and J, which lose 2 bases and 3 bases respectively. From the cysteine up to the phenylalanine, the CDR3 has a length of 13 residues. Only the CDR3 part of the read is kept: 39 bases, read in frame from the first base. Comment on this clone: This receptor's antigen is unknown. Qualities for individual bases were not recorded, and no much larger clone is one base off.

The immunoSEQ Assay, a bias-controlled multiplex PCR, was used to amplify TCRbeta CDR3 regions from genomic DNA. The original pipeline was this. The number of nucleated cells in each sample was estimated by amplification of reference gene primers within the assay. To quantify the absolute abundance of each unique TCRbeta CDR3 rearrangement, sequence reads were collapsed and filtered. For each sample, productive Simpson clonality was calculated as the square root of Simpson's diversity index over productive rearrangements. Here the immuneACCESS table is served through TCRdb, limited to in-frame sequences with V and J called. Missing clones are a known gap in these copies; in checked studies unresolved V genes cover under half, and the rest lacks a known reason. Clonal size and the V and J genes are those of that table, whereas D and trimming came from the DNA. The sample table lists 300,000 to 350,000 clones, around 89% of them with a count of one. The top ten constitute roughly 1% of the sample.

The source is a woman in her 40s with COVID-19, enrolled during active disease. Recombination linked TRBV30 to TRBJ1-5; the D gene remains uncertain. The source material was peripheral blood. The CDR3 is CAWSMGLNQPQHF. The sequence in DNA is TGTGCCTGGAGTATGGGCCTCAATCAGCCCCAGCATTTT. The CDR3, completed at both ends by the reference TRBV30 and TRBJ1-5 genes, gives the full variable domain SQTIHQWPATLVQPVGSPLSLECTVEGTSNPNLYWYRQAAGRGLQLLFYSVGIGQISSEVPQNLSASRPQDRQFILSSKKLLLSDSGFYLCAWSMGLNQPQHFGDGTRLSIL.